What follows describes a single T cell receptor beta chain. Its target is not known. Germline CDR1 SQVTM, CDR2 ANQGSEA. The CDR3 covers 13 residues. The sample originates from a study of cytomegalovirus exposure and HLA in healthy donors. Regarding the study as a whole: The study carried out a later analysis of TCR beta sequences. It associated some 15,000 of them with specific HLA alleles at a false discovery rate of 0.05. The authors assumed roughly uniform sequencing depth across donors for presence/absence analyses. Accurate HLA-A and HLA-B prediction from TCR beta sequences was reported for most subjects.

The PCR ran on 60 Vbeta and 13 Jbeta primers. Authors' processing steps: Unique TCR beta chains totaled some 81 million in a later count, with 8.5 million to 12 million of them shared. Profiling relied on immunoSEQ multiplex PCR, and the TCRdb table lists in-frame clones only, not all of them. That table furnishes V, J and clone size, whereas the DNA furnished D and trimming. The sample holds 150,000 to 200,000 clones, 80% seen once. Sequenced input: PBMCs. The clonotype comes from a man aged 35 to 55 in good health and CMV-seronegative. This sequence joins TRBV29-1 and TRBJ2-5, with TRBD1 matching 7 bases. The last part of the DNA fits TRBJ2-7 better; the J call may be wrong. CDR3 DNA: TGCAGCGTTGAAGGGTCGAGGGGGCTCGAGCAGTACTTC. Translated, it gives CSVEGSRGLEQYF.